This T cell receptor beta chain was profiled in a study of early T cells in non-severe SARS-CoV-2 infection. Across the study: Sequencing input comprised bulk RNA from unsorted whole blood; chain pairing was not available. Study-wide points: Private and CD4 specificities were missed by VDJdb matching, which favored anti-spike CD8 responses.

A note on this clonotype: As yet, its antigen is unknown.

This CDR3 has 14 amino acids. The V end was cut by 4 bases, the J end by 6 bases, with 15 bases between. Germline values: CDR1 SGHKS, CDR2 YYEKEE (reference sequence). Using its own MiXCR run on the 5' RACE reads, TCRdb lists one record per CDR3 protein. The data show about 66,000 distinct CDR3 sequences, roughly 18% seen once. The material sequenced was whole blood, taken at baseline. The chain joins TRBV5-5 to TRBJ2-3; no clear D. The TCR comes from an adult who was a healthcare worker with PCR-confirmed SARS-CoV-2 infection or an uninfected control (not recorded which). Here the CDR3 reads CASSGRYPRDTQYF. The DNA for the CDR3 is TGTGCCAGCAGCGGCCGGTATCCCCGGGATACGCAGTATTTT.